The text below deals with one TCR beta chain. As originally analysed: For nucleated cells, counts were estimated from reference gene primer amplification. Produced via immunoSEQ multiplex PCR; TCRdb's table is partial and in-frame only. The V and J calls and the clone size are those of that table, but D and trimming were determined from the DNA. Found here are some 74,000 clones, roughly 84% of them singletons; the top ten hold about 43%. From germline, CDR1 is LGHDT and CDR2 YNNKEL (reference sequence). The CDR3 runs to 18 residues. The V segment lost 2 bases and the J segment 5 bases; nucleotides outside the gene matches: 11. The data were taken from a study of blood T cell repertoires in COVID-19. On the study more broadly: Sites across the United States, Italy and Spain contributed samples from acute and convalescent COVID-19. Sample material is recorded as cDNA or gDNA derived from T cells, B-cell-depleted T cells, or PBMCs.

V gene TRBV3-1 (or the pseudogene TRBV3-2) combines with J gene TRBJ2-2; 10 bases line up with TRBD2. This clonotype was obtained from a man aged 80 or over with acute or convalescent COVID-19. Input material: peripheral blood. CDR3 DNA: TGTGCCAGCAGCCAACCAACTCTAGCGGGGGAGGGAACCGGGGAGCTGTTTTTT. Its protein is CASSQPTLAGEGTGELFF.